The source of this T cell receptor beta chain is a study of technical replicates of blood from a few donors. The CDR3 spans 14 residues. V dropped 3 bases and J dropped 2 bases, with 11 bases sitting between them. Germline V gives CDR1 LNHDA, CDR2 SQIVND (reference sequence). TCRdb's copy holds only in-frame clones and misses some; the assay was immunoSEQ multiplex PCR. The data contain some 99,000 clones, 95% of them singletons. Sequencing was carried out using T cells isolated from PBMCs. The sequence came from a human donor in good health. This sequence joins TRBV19 and TRBJ2-7, with D perhaps matching TRBD2 (6 bases). DNA of the CDR3: TGTGCCAGTAGTATTCCCGGGAGTGCCTACGAGCAGTACTTC. It is translated as CASSIPGSAYEQYF.